The next 17 T cell receptor beta chains were all read from a single sample in a study of metastatic and nonmetastatic thyroid tumors. Using MiXCR, TCRdb re-called clones from the PCR reads. This sample has about 22,000 clones, with 15% to 20% found just once. All patients reached thyroid surgery having received no treatment beforehand. The sequencing input was adjacent normal tissue. These receptors were obtained from a male donor with papillary thyroid cancer or a benign thyroid nodule (not recorded which). Some clones in this sample may be carry-over from other donors' samples.

This clone is judged medium-sized. The chain joins TRBV6-1 to TRBJ1-6; tentative D call: TRBD1 (6 bases). Per the germline V gene, CDR1 is MNHNS and CDR2 is SASEGT. The CDR3 spans 14 residues. The V end was cut by 7 bases, the J end by 9 bases, with 16 bases between. The CDR3 DNA follows: TGTGCCAGCACCCGAGGCGGGGGCCGTTCACCCCTCCACTTT. Translated: CASTRGGGRSPLHF.

This clone was counted ten times or more. This chain uses TRBV9 with TRBJ1-4, with 8 bases aligning to TRBD1. The CDR3 consists of 17 residues. Germline loops: CDR1 SGDLS, CDR2 YYNGEE. V lost 0 bases, J lost 0 bases, and 4 bases stayed unmatched. CDR3 residues: CASSVAGGEATNEKLFF. CDR3 nucleotides: TGTGCCAGCAGCGTAGCAGGGGGCGAGGCAACTAATGAAAAACTGTTTTTT.

Note on this clone: One end of the junction fails to match germline, which may point to a read error. The chain combines TRBV6-5 with TRBJ2-1, with 9 nucleotides matching TRBD2. Germline V gene sequence: CDR1 MNHEY, CDR2 SVGAGI. The CDR3 spans 15 residues. In nucleotides, the CDR3 is TGTGCCGGCAGTTACGATGTAGCGGGGGCCGATGAGCAGTTCTTC. This sequence encodes CAGSYDVAGADEQFF.

For this clone: Lacking the conserved final phenylalanine or tryptophan, this CDR3 likely reflects a read error. The chain links TRBV10-3 to TRBJ1-1; TRBD1 might be the D (6 bases). Germline assignment: CDR1 ENHRY and CDR2 SYGVKD. The CDR3 is 15 amino acids. With 6 bases removed from V and 1 base from J, the gap between germline ends came to 15 bases. The CDR3 DNA is TGTGCCATCAGACGCCGAGGGGGGCGGAACACTGAAGCTTTCGTT. It is translated as CAIRRRGGRNTEAFV.

This clone is categorized as medium-sized. The genes are TRBV12-5 and TRBJ1-2; 9 nucleotides agree with TRBD1. CDR3 length equals 13 residues. Losses at the gene ends were 7 bases for V and 7 bases for J; bases not matched to a gene: 7. Germline V lookup: CDR1 LGHNT, CDR2 FRNRAP. The CDR3 loop is CASALGQGTGYTF. The CDR3 DNA sequence: TGTGCTAGTGCTTTAGGACAGGGGACTGGCTACACCTTC.

This clone is a singleton in its sample. The chain couples TRBV19 to TRBJ2-1; D is unresolved. The CDR3 is made up of 14 amino acids. Trimming pared 6 bases from V and 5 bases from J, leaving 14 bases between. CDR1 is LNHDA and CDR2 is SQIVND in the germline V gene (reference sequence). CDR3 nucleotides: TGTGCCAGTAGCACAGAGATTGCCGACAATGAGCAGTTCTTC. It specifies CASSTEIADNEQFF.

By its share, this clone is medium-sized. Lacking the conserved final phenylalanine or tryptophan, this CDR3 likely reflects a read error. It is unclear where the CDR3 begins or ends on the DNA, so no DNA is shown, and the CDR3 is as TCRdb lists it. The chain uses TRBV12-3 or TRBV12-4 and TRBJ2-7; TRBD1 was called by the table and not checked on the DNA. Inclusive of both ends, the CDR3 amounts to 11 amino acids. The CDR3 sequence is CASSRRTGEYT.

About this clone itself: At one boundary the junction diverges from the germline segment, which might be a read error. The chain carries TRBV15 and TRBJ2-3; 8 bases agree with TRBD1. Germline CDR1 LNHNV, CDR2 YYDKDF (reference sequence). The CDR3 is 17 residues long. The CDR3 reads CANSREQGDRGRDTQYF. The CDR3 bases are TGTGCCAACAGCAGAGAACAGGGCGACAGGGGACGAGATACGCAGTATTTT.

This clone has ten or more counts. The rearrangement links TRBV7-3 to TRBJ2-5; no firm D call. Germline V gene sequence: CDR1 SGHTA, CDR2 FQGTGA. CDR3 size: 15 residues. Trimming took 3 bases from V and 3 from J, leaving 14 bases between them. The CDR3 protein is CASSLNSGVKETQYF. CDR3 coding DNA: TGTGCCAGCAGCTTGAATTCAGGAGTGAAAGAGACCCAGTACTTC.

J is TRBJ1-1 and V is TRBV11-3; D unresolved. Looked up from germline, CDR1 is SGHNT and CDR2 is YENEEA. CDR3 length: 14 residues. V lost 4 bases to trimming and J lost 0 bases, with 9 bases between them. The CDR3 nucleotides are TGTGCCAGCAGCTCGAGTAACATGAACACTGAAGCTTTCTTT. Protein: CASSSSNMNTEAFF.

This clone was seen a few times. The chain combines TRBV27 with TRBJ2-3; no definite D call. The V gene's germline CDR1 is MNHEY and CDR2 SMNVEV (reference sequence). The CDR3 runs to 15 residues. V lost 6 bases, J lost 6 bases, and 19 bases lay in between. The chain's CDR3 is CASSDVWATRDTQYF. The CDR3 DNA reads TGTGCCAGCAGCGATGTCTGGGCCACTCGGGATACGCAGTATTTT.

This clone was seen a few times. The chain joins TRBV3-1 to TRBJ2-1; tentatively, D is TRBD2 (7 bases). V lost 8 bases and J lost 4, with 21 bases in between. Germline CDR1 reads LGHDT; CDR2 reads YNNKEL (reference sequence). This CDR3 contains 16 residues. The DNA for the CDR3 is TGTGCCAGCGGCTCGAGGAGGGGGGGCCAGTACAATGAGCAGTTCTTC. This codes for CASGSRRGGQYNEQFF.

J is TRBJ2-7 and V is TRBV6-2 or TRBV6-3, with 9 bases aligning to TRBD2. The trim removed 8 bases at V and 3 bases at J, leaving 8 bases unmatched. In germline, CDR1 is MNHEY, CDR2 SVGEGT. This CDR3 has 14 residues. CDR3 sequence reads: CASDLSGSYYEQYF. In DNA, the CDR3 is TGTGCCAGCGATCTTAGCGGGAGTTACTACGAGCAGTACTTC.

This clone was seen repeatedly, ten times or more. The chain combines TRBV9 with TRBJ2-2; D may be TRBD2 (6 bases). Trimming removed 0 bases from V and 0 bases from J, with 6 bases in between. The CDR3 contains 15 residues. CDR1 is SGDLS, CDR2 YYNGEE, per germline. CDR3 loop: CASSVAGANTGELFF. The CDR3 DNA sequence: TGTGCCAGCAGCGTAGCGGGGGCGAACACCGGGGAGCTGTTTTTT.

There are many counts of this clone. The chain combines TRBV4-3 with TRBJ2-3; 10 bases map to TRBD2. Trimming took 3 bases from V and 5 from J; bases not matched to a gene: 5. Germline lookup yields CDR1 LGHNA and CDR2 YSLEER. The CDR3 has 15 residues. The CDR3 nucleotides are TGCGCCAGCAGCCAGCTAGCGGGAGTTGAAGATACGCAGTATTTT. Its protein is CASSQLAGVEDTQYF.

Many counts were recorded for this clone. V and J are TRBV19 and TRBJ2-4, with 15 nucleotides matching TRBD2. Per the germline V gene, CDR1 is LNHDA and CDR2 is SQIVND (reference sequence). Unmatched junction bases numbered 5, after V lost 0 bases and J lost 2 bases. The CDR3 consists of 19 residues. CDR3 coding DNA: TGTGCCAGTAGTATAGATCCGGGACTAGCGGGGGGTTCCAAAAACATTCAGTACTTC. It codes for CASSIDPGLAGGSKNIQYF.

Judged by abundance, this clone is medium-sized. The V and J genes are TRBV5-1 and TRBJ1-3; D might be TRBD1 (5 bases). Trimming left V 2 bases short and J 0 bases short, with 15 bases between. Germline V CDR1 and CDR2: SGHRS, YFSETQ. The CDR3 contains 17 residues. Written as DNA, the CDR3 is TGCGCCAGCAGCTTCCAGTCGGGGACGAGCTCTGGAAACACCATATATTTT. Protein sequence: CASSFQSGTSSGNTIYF. Supplemented by reference TRBV5-1 and TRBJ1-3, the full variable domain reads KAGVTQTPRYLIKTRGQQVTLSCSPISGHRSVSWYQQTPGQGLQFLFEYFSETQRNKGNFPGRFSGRQFSNSRSEMNVSTLELGDSALYLCASSFQSGTSSGNTIYFGEGSWLTVV.